This TCR beta chain was captured in a study of tumor-infiltrating lymphocytes in primary liver carcinoma (dated by TCRdb to about 2017). Regarding the research as a whole: Of the five patients, three men and two women aged 30 to 69 years, four had hepatocellular carcinoma and one had combined HCC and intrahepatic cholangiocarcinoma. The tumors of the five patients were staged as T1-T3 N0M0, with maximum diameters ranging from roughly 4 to 10 cm. TCRbeta repertoire sequencing covered 35 or so specimens from 5 patients: roughly 25 tumor regions, 5 adjacent noncancerous liver tissues and 5 peripheral blood samples. High reproducibility was observed for the technical replicate repertoires, with mean shared-clone rates around 0.9 and correlation coefficients above 0.95. Across five regions of each liver tumor, along with adjacent normal tissue and blood, the study brought together TCRbeta repertoire sequencing, expression microarrays and whole-exome sequencing. Agilent mRNA microarray profiling was performed on the 25 to 30 tumor region samples to relate TCRbeta repertoire diversity to the local molecular phenotype. Roughly 3.65 to 7.5 million productive TCRbeta reads were obtained per sample, and no significant difference in read depth was found between tissue types. General findings and caveats noted by the study authors: The top 250 clones made up a significantly larger repertoire fraction in tumors than in blood (p = 0.039). Because sequencing covered only the TCR beta chain and unpaired alpha chains were not captured, true repertoire diversity is likely underestimated. Since the samples were bulk and unsorted, there was no way to compare CD4+ and CD8+ T cell repertoires. Just about 7.5-24% of top clones turned up in all five regions of a tumor, which suggests spatial heterogeneity among tumor-infiltrating T cells. Only four or five patients were included in the study, and the authors note that the findings should be validated in a larger study. Pairs of tumor regions showed greater repertoire overlap (mean roughly 36%) than tumor-adjacent pairs (17%) or tumor-blood pairs (approximately 14%), which is consistent with antigen-driven expansion.

The count of this clonotype is one. The antigen this receptor binds is unknown. The junction and the germline gene differ at one end; a read error may be behind it. A constant-region primer and ProtoScript II reverse transcriptase were used to reverse-transcribe TCRbeta-specific cDNA from about 530 ng total RNA. Three nested multiplex PCR rounds, following a slightly modified ARM-PCR procedure, were used to build the TCRbeta libraries. The first two PCR rounds used multiplex TRBV1-TRBV30 forward primers with a Cbeta reverse primer, each for about 10 cycles. A final 25-cycle PCR with Deep VentR polymerase added sample barcodes and Illumina adapters. Before sequencing, amplicons of 200-500 bp were gel-purified using a QIAquick gel extraction kit. TCRbeta amplicons were sequenced on an Illumina HiSeq 2500 with 250-bp paired-end reads. The authors processed their data as follows. To recover full CDR3 sequences, reads were quality-trimmed using Trimmomatic v0.33 and paired reads were then merged using FLASH v1.2.11. MiGEC v1.2.1b assigned V, D and J germline segments to the rearranged TCRbeta sequences. Clonotype statistics and Shannon-Wiener diversity indices were calculated with VDJtools v1.0.0. Except for diversity analysis, only each sample's 250 most abundant clonotypes were used in subsequent analyses to reduce sampling bias. TCRdb handled the public reads itself, with Q25 trimming in fastp and clone calling in MiXCR, and kept productive beta chains. Rows are combined by CDR3 protein, so each entry shows the most common genes and DNA. The V and J calls were not made by the authors but by TCRdb's processing. A total of roughly 120,000 distinct CDR3 sequences appear in this sample, around two thirds of them only once. The ten largest make up roughly 8.8% of the sample.

Without any cell sorting, total RNA and DNA were extracted together from 20-30 mg of bulk tissue using the AllPrep DNA/RNA mini kit. Between November 2015 and March 2016, several patients in China with histopathologically diagnosed primary liver carcinoma had surgical resection. At the time of sampling, the patients had chronic HBV infection and had not received any treatment. Each tumor was sampled at five spatially separated regions: the tumor centre plus the superior, inferior, left-lateral and right-lateral poles. Histology showed that every tumor sample contained more than 80% viable tumor cells. Pieces of fresh tumor and adjacent tissue were cut in half, with one half kept in RNAlater at -80 degrees C and the other half sent for histology. Inclusive of the bounding cysteine and phenylalanine, the CDR3 is 12 residues long. Only CDR3 DNA is held: 36 bases, read in frame from base 1. CDR1 and CDR2 (MNHEY, SVGAGI) derive from the germline V gene.

The sequence is built from TRBV6-5 and TRBJ1-2; the D gene cannot be resolved reliably. The origin of this receptor is a woman in her sixties with primary liver carcinoma and hepatitis B virus infection. Sequenced: liver tumor tissue from sampling region 1. The cell subset or site label, as the study defines it: tumor region T1, superior pole. CDR3 loop: CASSYSGYGYAF. The DNA is as follows: TGTGCCAGCAGTTACAGTGGCTATGGCTACGCCTTC.